This TCR beta chain was profiled in a study of T cells in Graves' hyperthyroidism and ophthalmopathy. Across the whole study: Initial diagnosis, before any treatment, was when peripheral blood was collected.

Hyperthyroidism was newly diagnosed in patients aged 18 to 65 (duration under 2 months). Used for diagnoses were clinical symptoms, serum thyroxine and TRAb, thyroid ultrasound and orbital computed tomography. Fresh peripheral blood, 10 ml, yielded the PBMCs. Deletions cut 2 bases from V and 2 bases from J, with 13 bases between. This CDR3 spans 16 amino acids. Germline V gives CDR1 SGHDT, CDR2 YYEEEE. The source material, RNA transcripts, was used to amplify TCR beta CDR3 regions. The TCR CDR3 first-round RT-PCR relied on the HTBI primer set. From the multiplex PCR reads, TCRdb called clonotypes with MiXCR, one entry per CDR3 protein. The sample gives about 740,000 distinct CDR3 sequences, roughly 15% of which show up once; 10% is in the top ten.

Sample: blood. The origin of this receptor is a woman aged 18-29 years with Graves' hyperthyroidism. This chain uses TRBV5-6 with TRBJ2-2; D is possibly TRBD1 (5 bases). CDR3 sequence: CASSFGLRANTGELFF. The DNA for the CDR3 is TGTGCCAGCAGCTTCGGCCTCAGGGCAAACACCGGGGAGCTGTTTTTT.